This entry lists 30 T cell receptor beta chains sequenced from one sample in a study of T cells in Graves' hyperthyroidism and ophthalmopathy. From RNA transcripts, TCR beta CDR3 regions were amplified. Using the HTBI primer set, a first-round RT-PCR was run on the TCR CDR3. TCRdb used MiXCR to reprocess the multiplex PCR reads, holding one entry per CDR3 protein. The data hold about 290,000 distinct CDR3 sequences, with approximately 15% observed a single time. Sequenced input: blood. Receptor source: a woman aged 40 to 55 with Graves' hyperthyroidism.

The V call is TRBV12-3 or TRBV12-4, the J call TRBJ2-5, with 7 bases aligning to TRBD2. V dropped 3 bases and J dropped 4; count of bases not matched to a gene: 5. The CDR3 length is 14 residues. CDR3 in DNA: TGTGCCAGCAGTTTCGAGGGAGGGCGAGAGACCCAGTACTTC. Translated: CASSFEGGRETQYF.

This clonotype occurred many times. The chain couples TRBV30 to TRBJ1-1; TRBD1 aligns across 9 bases. The CDR3 has 12 amino acids. CDR1 is GTSNPN and CDR2 is SVGIG in the germline V gene (reference sequence). V was pared by 5 bases and J by 5 bases, with 3 bases of the junction left unmatched. CDR3 region: CAWGTGRTEAFF. DNA for the CDR3: TGTGCCTGGGGGACAGGGCGAACTGAAGCTTTCTTT.

Ten or more counts support this clonotype. The rearrangement uses TRBV2 and TRBJ2-1, with D perhaps TRBD1 (5 bases). The CDR3 is 12 residues long. Germline V lookup: CDR1 SNHLY, CDR2 FYNNEI. The V gene lost 6 bases and the J gene lost 6 bases, with 9 bases spanning the gap. The CDR3: CASRIDSNEQFF. The DNA for the CDR3 is TGTGCCAGCAGGATAGACAGCAATGAGCAGTTCTTC. Variable domain in full (rest from reference TRBV2 and TRBJ2-1): EPEVTQTPSHQVTQMGQEVILRCVPISNHLYFYWYRQILGQKVEFLVSFYNNEISEKSEIFDDQFSVERPDGSNFTLKIRSTKLEDSAMYFCASRIDSNEQFFGPGTRLTVL.

This clonotype was seen ten or more times. The chain employs TRBV14 and TRBJ2-3; 8 nucleotides align to TRBD2. The CDR3 is 16 residues long. Germline lookup yields CDR1 SGHDN and CDR2 FVKESK. V dropped 1 base and J dropped 5; count of bases not matched to a gene: 8. The CDR3 nucleotides read TGTGCCAGCAGCCAAGGATCAAGCGGGAGAGGAGATACGCAGTATTTT. Its translation: CASSQGSSGRGDTQYF.

This clonotype appeared many times. The CDR3 protein is CATSDSGFTGELFF. In DNA form, the CDR3 reads TGTGCCACCAGTGATTCAGGGTTCACCGGGGAGCTGTTTTTT. The chain recombines TRBV24-1 with TRBJ2-2, with D possibly matching TRBD1 (5 bases). V was trimmed by 2 bases and J by 4 bases, leaving 7 bases between them. The germline V gene encodes CDR1 KGHDR and CDR2 SFDVKD. The CDR3 length is 14 residues.

This clonotype was seen many times. The V and J genes are TRBV27 and TRBJ2-3, with TRBD2 identical over 10 bases. CDR1 MNHEY and CDR2 SMNVEV come from the germline V gene (reference sequence). This CDR3 has 15 amino acids. V dropped 4 bases and J dropped 4; count of bases not matched to a gene: 5. For the CDR3, the DNA is TGTGCCAGCAGTTCCAGCGGGAGGGCCTCAGATACGCAGTATTTT. Translation: CASSSSGRASDTQYF.

This clonotype was counted at least ten times. The chain couples TRBV7-2 to TRBJ1-1, with TRBD1 matching over 8 bases. J was trimmed by 1 base and V by 4 bases; bases with no gene match: 8. The germline CDR1 and CDR2 sequences are SGHTA and FQGNSA. This CDR3 comprises 16 residues. The DNA of the CDR3 is TGTGCCAGCAGCTACATTCCAGGGGGCTCGAACACTGAAGCTTTCTTT. Translated, it gives CASSYIPGGSNTEAFF.

A word on this clonotype: A read error may be the cause here, since a much bigger clone is one base away. V is TRBV9 and J is TRBJ2-5; D gene uncertain. The germline V and J ends were trimmed by 3 bases and 2 bases, with 11 bases remaining between them. CDR1 SGDLS and CDR2 YYNGEE come from the germline V gene. The CDR3 is 14 amino acids. In nucleotides, the CDR3 is TGTGCCAGCAGCGCAGCTGGTAGTCAAGAGACCCAGTACTTC. It is translated as CASSAAGSQETQYF.

This clonotype has at least ten counts. The chain carries TRBV7-2 and TRBJ1-2; no definite D call. Trimming took 4 bases from V and 4 from J, leaving 13 bases between them. The CDR3 has 14 amino acids. CDR1 is SGHTA and CDR2 is FQGNSA in the germline V gene. In DNA, the CDR3 is TGTGCCAGCAGCTCCCCTCTGTCTCCCTATGGCTACACCTTC. Translated: CASSSPLSPYGYTF.

This clonotype has a count of ten or more. The chain links TRBV28 to TRBJ2-3; unclear D gene. V lost 3 bases, J lost 0 bases, and 19 bases lay in between. The V gene's germline CDR1 is MDHEN and CDR2 SYDVKM. There are 18 residues in the CDR3. For the CDR3, the DNA is TGTGCCAGCAGTTTTCCCCCCCGGATTACGGTTAGCACAGATACGCAGTATTTT. This encodes CASSFPPRITVSTDTQYF.

This clonotype showed up many times. The genes are TRBV11-3 and TRBJ2-7, with D possibly being TRBD1 or TRBD2 (5 bases each). The germline V gene encodes CDR1 SGHNT and CDR2 YENEEA. V lost 2 bases and J lost 1, with 12 bases in between. This CDR3 comprises 15 residues. The CDR3 protein is CASSLSPGPSYEQYF. The DNA of the CDR3 is TGTGCCAGCAGCTTATCACCGGGACCTTCCTACGAGCAGTACTTC.

This clonotype has ten or more counts. The chain recombines TRBV30 with TRBJ1-4, with no clear D. This CDR3 has 12 residues. Germline V gene lookup returns CDR1 GTSNPN and CDR2 SVGIG (reference sequence). The V gene lost 0 bases and the J gene lost 11 bases, with 10 bases spanning the gap. The CDR3 reads CAWSVREEKLFF. CDR3 sequence (DNA): TGTGCCTGGAGTGTACGAGAGGAGAAACTGTTTTTT.

This clonotype occurred many times. The V call is TRBV10-1, the J call TRBJ1-1; no reliable D call. This CDR3 spans 14 amino acids. CDR1 and CDR2 from the germline V gene are WNHNN and SYGVQD (reference sequence). Trimming removed 2 bases at V and 3 bases at J, with 10 bases between. The CDR3 sequence is CASSEDQGHTEAFF. CDR3 coding DNA: TGCGCCAGCAGTGAGGACCAAGGTCACACTGAAGCTTTCTTT.

At least ten counts were recorded for this clonotype. The rearrangement joins TRBV12-3 or TRBV12-4 to TRBJ1-1; D not certain. This CDR3 is built from 13 residues. Trimming pared 10 bases from V and 1 base from J, leaving 13 bases between. The CDR3 bases are TGTGCCACCAGGAGTCAGGAGAACACTGAAGCTTTCTTT. Residues: CATRSQENTEAFF.

In this sample, this clonotype turned up once. This chain links TRBV28 with TRBJ1-1; D call uncertain. Germline V gene sequence: CDR1 MDHEN, CDR2 SYDVKM. Trimming left V 3 bases short and J 14 bases short, with 16 bases between. The CDR3 covers 12 residues. CDR3 bases: TGTGCCAGCAGTTTGACGAACACTGCAGCATTCTTT. Encoded protein: CASSLTNTAAFF.

This clonotype was recorded at least ten times. The rearrangement joins TRBV6-2 or TRBV6-3 to TRBJ2-3; D gene unclear. This CDR3 comprises 13 residues. Germline CDR1 reads MNHEY; CDR2 reads SVGEGT. Trimming cost V 4 bases and J 2 bases, with 7 bases left between them. The CDR3 nucleotides read TGTGCCAGCAGTTTGCACAACACAGATACGCAGTATTTT. This codes for CASSLHNTDTQYF.

At least ten counts were recorded for this clonotype. The rearrangement uses TRBV6-1 and TRBJ2-4, with TRBD1 matching over 10 bases. This CDR3 comprises 13 residues. Looked up from germline, CDR1 is MNHNS and CDR2 is SASEGT. V was pared by 11 bases and J by 7 bases, with 8 bases of the junction left unmatched. In DNA, the CDR3 is TGTGCCGGGGGGGGACAGGGGTCTAACATTCAGTACTTC. This sequence encodes CAGGGQGSNIQYF.

This clonotype came up many times. The V gene is TRBV11-2, the J gene TRBJ2-1; D unresolved. The V end lost 1 base, the J end lost 7 bases, and 8 bases lay between the germline ends. The CDR3 is 13 amino acids. Germline V CDR1 and CDR2: SGHAT, FQNNGV. Written as DNA, the CDR3 is TGTGCCAGCAGCTTAGCAGGTGTGAATGAGCAGTTCTTC. Protein product: CASSLAGVNEQFF.

The genes are TRBV6-5 and TRBJ2-1, with D unresolved. The V gene's germline CDR1 is MNHEY and CDR2 SVGAGI. CDR3 length: 15 residues. V lost 2 bases to trimming and J lost 5 bases, with 13 bases between them. CDR3 bases: TGTGCCAGCAGTTACGGTGGGATTGGGGACAATGAGCAGTTCTTC. It is translated as CASSYGGIGDNEQFF.

This clonotype was observed many times. V usage is TRBV24-1 and J usage is TRBJ2-1; 10 nucleotides line up with TRBD1. Germline CDR1 and CDR2: KGHDR and SFDVKD. The CDR3 consists of 18 residues. With 5 bases clipped from V and 1 base from J, the junction kept 10 bases outside the gene matches. The CDR3 region has the DNA TGTGCCACCAGTGGTAGGGGACAGGGGTCGCAGTCCTACAATGAGCAGTTCTTC. Translating gives CATSGRGQGSQSYNEQFF.

Many counts were recorded for this clonotype. The chain combines TRBV27 with TRBJ1-2; D is possibly TRBD1 (5 bases). The CDR3 consists of 13 residues. The V and J ends lost 2 bases and 6 bases respectively, with 10 bases between them. From germline, CDR1 is MNHEY and CDR2 SMNVEV (reference sequence). The CDR3 DNA is TGTGCCAGCAGTTTAGGGGCGGATGATGGCTACACCTTC. Translated, it gives CASSLGADDGYTF.

The table lists this clonotype with a few counts. The chain links TRBV6-6 to TRBJ2-3; TRBD2 agrees at 11 bases. The germline CDR1 and CDR2 sequences are MNHNY and SVGAGI (reference sequence). V gave up 4 bases and J gave up 3 bases; unmatched junction bases: 6. The CDR3 length is 16 residues. DNA for the CDR3: TGTGCCAGCAGTTCACCTAGCGGGAGGATGACAGATACGCAGTATTTT. It specifies CASSSPSGRMTDTQYF.

This clonotype was counted at least ten times. The CDR3 loop reads CASGQQQITDTQYF. CDR3 DNA: TGCGCCAGCGGTCAGCAACAAATCACAGATACGCAGTATTTT. The V call is TRBV5-1, the J call TRBJ2-3; no reliable D call. CDR1 is SGHRS, CDR2 YFSETQ, per germline. The CDR3 is made up of 14 amino acids. V shed 7 bases and J shed 2 bases, with 14 bases lying between them.

The genes are TRBV10-3 and TRBJ1-1, with TRBD1 matching 7 bases. Germline trimming cut 3 bases from V and 10 bases from J; bases unmatched to any gene: 5. Looked up from germline, CDR1 is ENHRY and CDR2 is SYGVKD. The CDR3 sequence is 12 residues long. The DNA for the CDR3 is TGTGCCATCAGTGATCCGACAGGGTTAGCTTTCTTT. Translating gives CAISDPTGLAFF.

Points on this clonotype: Germline is not matched at one junction end, which may reflect a read error. V and J are TRBV5-6 and TRBJ2-5; no clear D. CDR3 size: 17 residues. Germline V gene sequence: CDR1 SGHDT, CDR2 YYEEEE. This CDR3 reads CASSLRPRDGYQETQCF. DNA of the CDR3: TGTGCCAGCAGCCTTCGACCGAGAGACGGATACCAAGAGACCCAGTGCTTC.

The table lists this clonotype with many counts. The rearrangement joins TRBV12-3 or TRBV12-4 to TRBJ1-5; no reliable D call. CDR3 size: 13 residues. With 7 bases removed from V and 7 bases from J, the gap between germline ends came to 14 bases. The CDR3 region has the DNA TGTGCCAGCACCCCCTCACCCGGGCAGCCCCAGCATTTT. Its protein is CASTPSPGQPQHF.

This clonotype was picked up many times. J is TRBJ2-1 and V is TRBV28; the match to TRBD2 covers 9 bases. The ends lost 8 bases at V and 7 bases at J; junction bases unmatched: 12. The CDR3 is 15 amino acids. Germline lookup yields CDR1 MDHEN and CDR2 SYDVKM. The CDR3 protein is CASGGREGYYNEQFF. The CDR3 DNA is TGTGCCAGCGGAGGGCGGGAGGGTTATTATAATGAGCAGTTCTTC.

This CDR3 is CASSPGLAGGLTGELFF. CDR3 DNA sequence: TGTGCCAGCAGCCCCGGACTAGCGGGAGGATTAACCGGGGAGCTGTTTTTT. The chain links TRBV7-3 to TRBJ2-2, with TRBD2 matching over 14 bases. The CDR3 totals 17 residues. J lost 5 bases, V lost 5 bases, and 7 bases had no gene match. CDR1 SGHTA and CDR2 FQGTGA come from the germline V gene.

This clonotype was seen ten or more times. The chain carries TRBV6-1 and TRBJ2-1, with 9 bases aligning to TRBD2. Germline V gene data show CDR1 as MNHNS and CDR2 as SASEGT. J was trimmed by 9 bases and V by 1 base; bases with no gene match: 7. The CDR3 covers 15 residues. The CDR3: CASSEELAGVGEQFF. CDR3 sequence (DNA): TGTGCCAGCAGTGAAGAATTAGCGGGAGTCGGTGAGCAGTTCTTC.

This clonotype has at least ten counts. DNA for the CDR3: TGTGCCAGCAGCCAAGGGGGAGGTGTGGAGACCCAGTACTTC. Amino acid sequence: CASSQGGGVETQYF. The chain couples TRBV3-1 to TRBJ2-5, with D tentatively TRBD2 (6 bases). Germline assignment: CDR1 LGHDT and CDR2 YNNKEL (reference sequence). Trimming cost V 1 base and J 5 bases, with 11 bases left between them. This CDR3 has 14 amino acids.